Presented here are 2 T cell receptor beta chains from one specimen sequenced in a study of blood T cells in healthy people across ages. The second PCR ran about 6 to 11 cycles with a sample-barcoded 5' primer and J-beta primers. TCRdb fed the 5' RACE reads into MiXCR, producing one record per CDR3 protein. The repertoire holds around 690,000 distinct CDR3 sequences, with around 54% as singletons. The specimen sequenced was blood. The source of these receptors is a man aged 55-75 years in good health.

The rearrangement links TRBV6-5 to TRBJ1-1, with D possibly TRBD1 on 5 matching bases. Deletions cut 5 bases from V and 10 bases from J, with 17 bases between. CDR3 length: 13 residues. Germline CDR1 is MNHEY and CDR2 is SVGAGI. This CDR3 reads CASSIGDFGGAFF. The CDR3, as DNA: TGTGCCAGCAGTATCGGGGACTTCGGCGGAGCTTTCTTT.

This clonotype was detected once. This chain connects TRBV29-1 to TRBJ2-1; 11 bases are a match to TRBD2. Trimming cost V 8 bases and J 9 bases; bases outside gene matches: 18. The CDR3 covers 16 residues. In germline, CDR1 is SQVTM, CDR2 ANQGSEA. The CDR3 coding sequence is TGCAGCTCGACCCCTCCTAGCGGGGGGACATCCTCTGAGCAGTTCTTC. It translates to CSSTPPSGGTSSEQFF.